This entry lists 19 T cell receptor beta chains sequenced from one sample in a study of blood T cell repertoires in COVID-19. Generated by immunoSEQ multiplex PCR, the TCRdb table keeps only in-frame clones and is missing some. The data hold around 300,000 clones, with 91% observed a single time. Sequenced material: peripheral blood. These receptors were collected from a woman between 25 and 40 years old with COVID-19, enrolled during active disease.

In this sample, this clone turned up once. The chain is built from TRBV29-1 and TRBJ2-3, with 7 nucleotides matching TRBD2. CDR1 is SQVTM, CDR2 ANQGSEA, per germline. V lost 6 bases and J lost 6; bases outside the gene matches: 3. The CDR3 contains 11 residues. The CDR3 DNA reads TGCAGCGTGGGGGGGAGGGATACGCAGTATTTT. As protein: CSVGGRDTQYF.

The chain carries TRBV5-1 and TRBJ2-5; D is possibly TRBD2 (7 bases). The V gene's germline CDR1 is SGHRS and CDR2 YFSETQ. The germline V and J ends were trimmed by 0 bases and 3 bases, with 18 bases remaining between them. The CDR3 is made up of 17 amino acids. DNA for the CDR3: TGCGCCAGCAGCTTGGTGCCCCCGGGGGCGGGAGAAGAGACCCAGTACTTC. It specifies CASSLVPPGAGEETQYF.

The chain carries TRBV10-3 and TRBJ2-1; 11 bases map to TRBD2. There are 18 residues in the CDR3. Per the germline V gene, CDR1 is ENHRY and CDR2 is SYGVKD. With 6 bases clipped from V and 3 bases from J, the junction kept 13 bases outside the gene matches. In DNA, the CDR3 is TGTGCCATCAGAACCGGGACTAGCGGCCCGAGGAGCTACAATGAGCAGTTCTTC. This codes for CAIRTGTSGPRSYNEQFF.

This chain uses TRBV6-5 with TRBJ1-6; D is ambiguous. Trimming pared 2 bases from V and 13 bases from J, leaving 15 bases between. In germline, CDR1 is MNHEY, CDR2 SVGAGI. The CDR3 length is 14 residues. CDR3 sequence reads: CASSYSGDGVPLHF. The CDR3 DNA follows: TGTGCCAGCAGTTACAGCGGGGATGGGGTGCCCCTCCACTTT.

The chain couples TRBV9 to TRBJ2-1; no reliable D call. The CDR3 length is 12 residues. Germline CDR1 is SGDLS and CDR2 is YYNGEE. V was trimmed by 2 bases and J by 7 bases, leaving 7 bases between them. The CDR3 is CASSVHQNEQFF. Here the CDR3 DNA reads TGTGCCAGCAGCGTTCACCAGAATGAGCAGTTCTTC.

CDR3 region: CATRDSNTEAFF. The CDR3 DNA reads as TGTGCCACCAGGGACAGCAACACTGAAGCTTTCTTT. The chain employs TRBV24-1 and TRBJ1-1; D is possibly TRBD1 (6 bases). Per germline, CDR1 KGHDR and CDR2 SFDVKD. V was cut by 7 bases and J by 2 bases, with 7 bases left in between. The CDR3 totals 12 residues.

The CDR3 sequence is CASSPTSGAQLYEQYF. The CDR3 coding sequence is TGTGCCAGCAGTCCGACTAGCGGGGCCCAGCTGTACGAGCAGTACTTC. The V call is TRBV27, the J call TRBJ2-7, with 11 bases matching TRBD2. The CDR3 sequence is 16 residues long. V shed 5 bases, J shed 4 bases, and the junction held 10 bases outside the gene matches. The germline V gene has CDR1 MNHEY and CDR2 SMNVEV (reference sequence).

This sequence joins TRBV12-3 or TRBV12-4 and TRBJ1-2; tentative D call: TRBD1 (6 bases). Trimming left V 1 base short and J 8 bases short, with 11 bases between. The CDR3 extends over 13 amino acids. CDR3 DNA: TGTGCCAGCAGTTTAGATACAGGGTACGGCTACACCTTC. Encoded protein: CASSLDTGYGYTF.

The genes are TRBV5-4 and TRBJ2-1, with D uncertain. V was clipped by 0 bases and J by 4 bases, with 8 bases between them. Germline V lookup: CDR1 SGHNT, CDR2 YYREEE (reference sequence). This CDR3 comprises 14 residues. The DNA of the CDR3 is TGTGCCAGCAGCTTGGGCGAAAAATACAATGAGCAGTTCTTC. Translated, it gives CASSLGEKYNEQFF.

J is TRBJ2-7 and V is TRBV5-1; 15 bases are shared with TRBD2. The germline V gene encodes CDR1 SGHRS and CDR2 YFSETQ. The CDR3 sequence is 16 residues long. The trim removed 4 bases at V and 4 bases at J, leaving 6 bases unmatched. CDR3 amino acids: CASSPGLAGGSYEQYF. The CDR3 nucleotides are TGCGCCAGCAGCCCGGGACTAGCGGGAGGCTCGTACGAGCAGTACTTC.

The gene calls are TRBV18 and TRBJ2-2; a possible D gene is TRBD1 (6 bases). The germline V gene encodes CDR1 KGHSH and CDR2 LQKENI. V was shortened by 1 base and J by 3 bases, with 6 bases between the two germline ends. The CDR3 contains 14 residues. The CDR3 reads CASSPRQDTGELFF. The CDR3 DNA is TGTGCCAGCTCACCACGACAGGACACCGGGGAGCTGTTTTTT.

This CDR3 reads CASSLSRSLGEQYF. In DNA, the CDR3 is TGTGCCAGCAGTTTATCGCGCAGCCTCGGGGAGCAGTACTTC. This chain connects TRBV27 to TRBJ2-7; no firm D call. Trimming took off 0 bases at V and 7 bases at J, with 13 bases between the two ends. Germline V gene lookup returns CDR1 MNHEY and CDR2 SMNVEV (reference sequence). The CDR3 consists of 14 residues.

The chain couples TRBV19 to TRBJ1-5, with 8 bases aligning to TRBD1. The length of the CDR3 is 14 residues. J was trimmed by 9 bases and V by 4 bases; bases with no gene match: 8. Germline CDR1 is LNHDA and CDR2 is SQIVND (reference sequence). In nucleotides, the CDR3 is TGTGCCAGTAGTACCGGACAGGGCTTGAGGCCCCAGCATTTT. Protein: CASSTGQGLRPQHF.

The genes are TRBV3-1 (or the pseudogene TRBV3-2) and TRBJ1-6, with TRBD1 identical over 9 bases. Germline CDR1 and CDR2: LGHDT and YNNKEL (reference sequence). The CDR3 runs 14 residues. The V and J ends lost 4 bases and 7 bases, in that order; junction bases with no gene match: 2. The DNA of the CDR3 is TGTGCCAGCAGCCGGACAGGGGTAAATTCACCCCTCCACTTT. Translated: CASSRTGVNSPLHF.

Comment on this clone: Other DNA sequences from this sample encode an identical CDR3 as well. The chain joins TRBV30 to TRBJ1-2; TRBD1 might be the D (5 bases). Germline V lookup: CDR1 GTSNPN, CDR2 SVGIG (reference sequence). The CDR3 covers 12 residues. Trimming shortened V by 1 base and J by 3 bases, and 6 bases separated the two germline ends. CDR3 protein: CAWSAGDYGYTF. In DNA form, the CDR3 reads TGTGCCTGGAGTGCGGGGGACTATGGCTACACCTTC.

The rearrangement uses TRBV29-1 and TRBJ1-2; unclear D gene. Looked up from germline, CDR1 is SQVTM and CDR2 is ANQGSEA. V gave up 7 bases and J gave up 8 bases, with 17 bases separating them. The CDR3 is made up of 12 amino acids. The CDR3 nucleotides are TGCAGCGCATTCGGATCGGGAAACGGCTACACCTTC. Translated, it gives CSAFGSGNGYTF.

This chain links TRBV3-1 (or the pseudogene TRBV3-2) with TRBJ2-1, with no clear D. This CDR3 comprises 17 residues. The ends were cut back, 1 base at V and 5 bases at J, with 18 bases in the middle. In germline, CDR1 is LGHDT, CDR2 YNNKEL (reference sequence). CDR3 nucleotides: TGTGCCAGCAGCCAAGGTCCACCCATTTCAGCGAACAATGAGCAGTTCTTC. Residues: CASSQGPPISANNEQFF.

The J gene is TRBJ1-1, the V gene TRBV27; 8 nucleotides agree with TRBD1. Germline V gene sequence: CDR1 MNHEY, CDR2 SMNVEV (reference sequence). CDR3 length: 13 residues. J gave up 12 bases and V 4 bases, and 10 bases lay outside the gene matches. The CDR3 DNA follows: TGTGCCAGCAGTTCCCATCCGACAGGGGTGACTTTCTTT. It yields the protein CASSSHPTGVTFF.

This clone was seen a single time. CDR3 protein: CASSVDGGAGAKNIQYF. The CDR3 DNA reads TGTGCCAGCAGCGTAGATGGGGGCGCAGGAGCCAAAAACATTCAGTACTTC. The J gene is TRBJ2-4, the V gene TRBV9; weak D call: TRBD1 (6 bases). CDR3 length equals 17 residues. Germline CDR1 is SGDLS and CDR2 is YYNGEE. The germline V and J ends were trimmed by 0 bases and 0 bases, with 13 bases remaining between them.